A single TCR beta chain is shown here with its context. Assay: immunoSEQ multiplex PCR; the TCRdb copy retains only in-frame clones and omits some. The sample lists approximately 250,000 clones, around nine tenths occurring once. Germline V lookup: CDR1 SGHTA, CDR2 FQGNSA. This CDR3 region has 18 residues. J gave up 5 bases and V 7 bases, and 18 bases lay outside the gene matches. The sample originates from a study of blood T cell repertoires in COVID-19. This sequence was found in a woman in her 70s with COVID-19, enrolled during active disease. The sample comprised peripheral blood. This chain links TRBV7-2 with TRBJ2-1; the match to TRBD2 covers 9 bases. Written as DNA, the CDR3 is TGTGCCAGCACCTACTCCCCTCCCGGGACTAGCTTAAACAATGAGCAGTTCTTC. As protein: CASTYSPPGTSLNNEQFF.